Presented here are 13 T cell receptor beta chains from one specimen sequenced in a study of blood T cells in healthy people across ages. The use of a sample-barcoded 5' primer and a J-beta primer mix characterized a second PCR of about 7 to 12 cycles. TCRdb processed the 5' RACE reads anew with MiXCR; each CDR3 protein has one entry. The data hold fewer than 800,000 distinct CDR3 sequences, with approximately 25% observed a single time. The sample was also reused in another study, on T cells of mothers and their children.

Sequencing was carried out using blood. These receptors came from a boy aged 5-17 years in good health.

This clonotype showed up just a few times. The CDR3 protein is CASSPPDAYEQYF. DNA of the CDR3: TGTGCCAGCAGCCCTCCTGATGCCTACGAGCAGTACTTC. The chain combines TRBV7-9 with TRBJ2-5; D is uncertain. The J call could be wrong; TRBJ2-7 is a better fit for the DNA end. The CDR3 contains 13 residues. The germline gives CDR1 SEHNR, CDR2 FQNEAQ (reference sequence).

This clonotype was counted only a few times. This rearrangement joins TRBV19 to TRBJ2-5, with D perhaps TRBD1 (5 bases). The J call could be wrong; TRBJ2-1 is a better fit for the DNA end. CDR1 LNHDA and CDR2 SQIVND come from the germline V gene (reference sequence). This CDR3 is 12 amino acids long. This chain's CDR3 is CASSIQGDEQFF. The CDR3 nucleotides read TGTGCCAGTAGTATTCAGGGTGACGAGCAGTTCTTC.

In its sample, this clonotype was seen once. The CDR3 DNA is TGCGCCAGCAGTAAGACCTCCGGGACAGCCGCCTACGAGCAGTACTTC. Its protein product is CASSKTSGTAAYEQYF. The chain combines TRBV10-1 with TRBJ2-7; 7 bases fit TRBD1. Trimming took 5 bases from V and 2 from J; bases not matched to a gene: 12. Germline CDR1 reads WNHNN; CDR2 reads SYGVQD (reference sequence). The CDR3 has 16 amino acids.

The chain is built from TRBV2 and TRBJ2-7, with TRBD1 as a possible D gene (6 bases). Per germline, CDR1 SNHLY and CDR2 FYNNEI. CDR3 length: 16 residues. Trimming took 7 bases from V and 3 from J, leaving 22 bases between them. CDR3 residues: CASTHWVQGMGYEQYF. The CDR3 DNA follows: TGTGCCAGCACCCACTGGGTACAGGGTATGGGCTACGAGCAGTACTTC.

The rearrangement links TRBV6-2 or TRBV6-3 to TRBJ2-7, with 7 bases identical to TRBD1. CDR3 length: 18 amino acids. V shed 0 bases, J shed 5 bases, and the junction held 16 bases outside the gene matches. Looked up from germline, CDR1 is MNHEY and CDR2 is SVGEGT. The DNA for the CDR3 is TGTGCCAGCAGTTACTCAAGAGAACAGGGGCTTTCGAGAGACGAGCAGTACTTC. Translating it yields CASSYSREQGLSRDEQYF.

This clonotype has just a few counts. The J gene is TRBJ1-5, the V gene TRBV29-1, with D possibly TRBD1 on 5 matching bases. Trimming took off 7 bases at V and 6 bases at J, with 16 bases between the two ends. Looked up from germline, CDR1 is SQVTM and CDR2 is ANQGSEA. This CDR3 has 13 residues. Written as DNA, the CDR3 is TGCAGCGCCTCGGACACCCCCAGTCAGCCCCAGCATTTT. Protein product: CSASDTPSQPQHF.

V usage is TRBV4-2 and J usage is TRBJ2-5; D gene unclear. TRBJ2-7 matches the DNA end more closely, so the J call is doubtful. CDR3 size: 13 residues. Germline V gene data show CDR1 as LGHNA and CDR2 as YNFKEQ. In DNA, the CDR3 is TGTGCCAGCAGCCAAGCCCTGACCTACGAGCAGTACTTC. It yields the protein CASSQALTYEQYF.

The chain has TRBV29-1 and TRBJ2-5; no reliable D call. The J call may be incorrect, as the DNA end agrees better with TRBJ2-1. CDR3 length equals 11 residues. Germline CDR1 reads SQVTM; CDR2 reads ANQGSEA. DNA for the CDR3: TGCAGCGTCGGACGTCCTGGGGAGCAGTTCTTC. This gives the protein CSVGRPGEQFF.

This clonotype showed up just a few times. The chain couples TRBV29-1 to TRBJ2-5; D may be TRBD1 (6 bases). Trimming left V 5 bases short and J 5 bases short, with 18 bases between. Germline assignment: CDR1 SQVTM and CDR2 ANQGSEA. The CDR3 is 14 residues long. The CDR3 protein is CSVWGSRGEETQYF. The DNA for the CDR3 is TGCAGCGTTTGGGGGAGCAGGGGAGAGGAGACCCAGTACTTC.

The J gene is TRBJ2-1, the V gene TRBV29-1; D might be TRBD2 (5 bases). V shed 8 bases and J shed 6 bases, with 14 bases lying between them. The CDR3 is 12 residues long. CDR1 is SQVTM and CDR2 is ANQGSEA in the germline V gene. The CDR3 protein is CSSGLRSNEQFF. CDR3 sequence (DNA): TGCAGCTCCGGACTGAGGTCCAATGAGCAGTTCTTC.

Only a few counts were recorded for this clonotype. This sequence joins TRBV7-2 and TRBJ1-6; unclear D gene. The CDR3 contains 13 residues. Deletions cut 5 bases from V and 7 bases from J, with 9 bases between. The germline CDR1 and CDR2 sequences are SGHTA and FQGNSA. The CDR3 spells CASSPWENSPLHF. In DNA, the CDR3 is TGTGCCAGCAGCCCCTGGGAGAATTCACCCCTCCACTTT. Looking up the rest from reference TRBV7-2 and TRBJ1-6 gives the full variable domain: GAGVSQSPSNKVTEKGKDVELRCDPISGHTALYWYRQSLGQGLEFLIYFQGNSAPDKSGLPSDRFSAERTGGSVSTLTIQRTQQEDSAVYLCASSPWENSPLHFGNGTRLTVT.

This clonotype came up a few times. The chain has TRBV4-1 and TRBJ1-4; no reliable D call. The length of the CDR3 is 14 residues. The germline CDR1 and CDR2 sequences are MGHRA and YSYEKL. V gave up 1 base and J gave up 2 bases, with 5 bases separating them. CDR3 in DNA: TGCGCCAGCAGCCAAGTAGTGACTAATGAAAAACTGTTTTTT. It specifies CASSQVVTNEKLFF.

V is TRBV4-3 and J is TRBJ2-1; maybe TRBD1 (6 bases). Germline CDR1 and CDR2: LGHNA and YSLEER. There are 13 residues in the CDR3. The V end was cut by 4 bases, the J end by 6 bases, with 10 bases between. The CDR3 reads CASSPLGANEQFF. CDR3 nucleotides: TGCGCCAGCAGCCCCTTGGGGGCCAATGAGCAGTTCTTC.